This T cell receptor beta chain is from a study of regulatory dendritic cells for organ transplantation. Points from the study as a whole: Regulatory dendritic cells appeared to expand memory CD8+ clones less than mature ones. Naive CD4+ and CD8+ repertoires were highly diverse; memory CD8+ was most oligoclonal.

Germline V lookup: CDR1 KGHSH, CDR2 LQKENI. The germline V and J ends were trimmed by 3 bases and 10 bases, with 16 bases remaining between them. CDR3 length equals 14 residues. Generated by immunoSEQ multiplex PCR, the TCRdb table keeps only in-frame clones and is missing some. This table has about 20,000 clones, approximately 85% appearing once. This clone has more than one count but fewer than ten. Its antigen is not identified. Allogeneic regulatory or mature dendritic cells were co-cultured for roughly five days with CFSE-labeled sorted T cells at 1:10. CD4+ or CD8+ T cells were sorted as naive CD45RA+ or memory CD45RO+.

Sample: naive CD4+ T cells from blood cultured with regulatory dendritic cells. Subset of the sample: CD45RA+ naive T cells. The rearrangement links TRBV18 to TRBJ1-5, with D possibly being TRBD1 (6 bases). The receptor was isolated from a human donor in good health. The CDR3, as DNA: TGTGCCAGCTCACCTGGACAGAGTCCAAGTCCCCAGCATTTT. Its protein is CASSPGQSPSPQHF.